The 16 T cell receptor beta chains reported below all come from one sample, sequenced in a study of blood T cell repertoires in COVID-19. TCRdb's table, derived via immunoSEQ multiplex PCR, lists solely in-frame clones and lacks some. Among some 97,000 clones listed, about 90% were seen once. Sequencing was done on a sample of peripheral blood. The receptors were gathered from a man younger than 40 in a cohort sampled during active COVID-19.

The V and J genes are TRBV5-8 and TRBJ1-5; no reliable D call. The V end was cut by 4 bases, the J end by 0 bases, with 11 bases between. This CDR3 is built from 15 residues. Germline lookup yields CDR1 SGHTS and CDR2 YDEGEE. CDR3 amino acids: CASSRGTYSNQPQHF. CDR3 coding DNA: TGTGCCAGCAGCCGGGGAACGTATAGCAATCAGCCCCAGCATTTT.

This chain links TRBV5-1 with TRBJ1-5, with a tentative D call TRBD1 (6 bases). Germline CDR1 is SGHRS and CDR2 is YFSETQ. V lost 0 bases, J lost 6 bases, and 13 bases lay in between. This CDR3 has 15 amino acids. Written as DNA, the CDR3 is TGCGCCAGCAGCTTGGCGGGGGGCGATGGTCAGCCCCAGCATTTT. Translation: CASSLAGGDGQPQHF.

This clone was recorded once. The chain uses TRBV7-2 and TRBJ2-7, with a possible D match to TRBD1 (6 bases). V dropped 4 bases and J dropped 4 bases, with 11 bases sitting between them. CDR3 size: 13 residues. Germline CDR1 SGHTA, CDR2 FQGNSA. CDR3 in DNA: TGTGCCAGCAGCTCTCAACAGGGTTACGAGCAGTACTTC. Its protein product is CASSSQQGYEQYF.

Regarding this clone: Distinct nucleotide sequences in the sample also encode this CDR3. V is TRBV27 and J is TRBJ2-5, with 12 bases that match TRBD2. Germline assignment: CDR1 MNHEY and CDR2 SMNVEV (reference sequence). V gave up 0 bases and J gave up 5 bases; unmatched junction bases: 1. The CDR3 has 15 amino acids. The CDR3 here is CASSLSTSGGETQYF. DNA for the CDR3: TGTGCCAGCAGTTTATCAACTAGCGGGGGGGAGACCCAGTACTTC.

This clone was seen a single time. J is TRBJ1-6 and V is TRBV13; 9 nucleotides align to TRBD1. V lost 5 bases, J lost 5 bases, and 7 bases stayed unmatched. CDR1 PRHDT and CDR2 FYEKMQ come from the germline V gene (reference sequence). The CDR3 loop spans 16 amino acids. The CDR3 nucleotides are TGTGCCAGCAGCACCCGACGACAGGGGGATAATTCACCCCTCCACTTT. Its protein product is CASSTRRQGDNSPLHF.

The chain carries TRBV19 and TRBJ1-1; unclear D gene. With 0 bases removed from V and 6 bases from J, the gap between germline ends came to 11 bases. This CDR3 comprises 14 residues. Germline assignment: CDR1 LNHDA and CDR2 SQIVND (reference sequence). The CDR3: CASSIDLESSEAFF. In DNA, the CDR3 is TGTGCCAGTAGTATAGATTTGGAGAGTTCTGAAGCTTTCTTT.

The chain is built from TRBV13 and TRBJ2-1, with 8 positions matching TRBD2. V gave up 3 bases and J gave up 7 bases; unmatched junction bases: 11. The CDR3 sequence is 16 residues long. CDR1 is PRHDT, CDR2 FYEKMQ, per germline (reference sequence). In DNA form, the CDR3 reads TGTGCCAGCAGCTTCTCCCGGGGGGTAGCGGGAAATGAGCAGTTCTTC. Encoded protein: CASSFSRGVAGNEQFF.

The chain uses TRBV18 and TRBJ2-7; D not certain. CDR1 and CDR2 (germline): KGHSH, LQKENI. The CDR3 has 14 residues. Trimming removed 4 bases at V and 0 bases at J, with 10 bases between. CDR3: CASSLSRSSYEQYF. CDR3 coding DNA: TGTGCCAGCTCACTTTCCAGAAGCTCCTACGAGCAGTACTTC. The full variable domain, in which reference TRBV18 and TRBJ2-7 provide the parts outside the CDR3, is NAGVMQNPRHLVRRRGQEARLRCSPMKGHSHVYWYRQLPEEGLKFMVYLQKENIIDESGMPKERFSAEFPKEGPSILRIQQVVRGDSAAYFCASSLSRSSYEQYFGPGTRLTVT.

This chain links TRBV29-1 with TRBJ2-3, with 10 positions matching TRBD2. J was trimmed by 6 bases and V by 7 bases; bases with no gene match: 10. The CDR3 totals 14 residues. Germline CDR1 reads SQVTM; CDR2 reads ANQGSEA. CDR3 DNA: TGCAGCGCCCGAGCGGGGGGGCCGTCTGATACGCAGTATTTT. Protein product: CSARAGGPSDTQYF.

Only a few counts were recorded for this clone. The rearrangement joins TRBV6-5 to TRBJ2-5, with D possibly being TRBD2 (6 bases). Germline CDR1 MNHEY, CDR2 SVGAGI. Trimming removed 4 bases from V and 4 bases from J, with 13 bases in between. The CDR3 covers 14 residues. The CDR3 reads CASSSGTFRETQYF. CDR3 DNA sequence: TGTGCCAGCAGTTCCGGGACTTTCAGAGAGACCCAGTACTTC.

This clone was seen once. This chain connects TRBV7-9 to TRBJ2-2; D is unclear. V dropped 4 bases and J dropped 0 bases, with 15 bases sitting between them. CDR1 is SEHNR and CDR2 is FQNEAQ in the germline V gene (reference sequence). The CDR3 is 17 amino acids. CDR3 region: CASSWAGSRANTGELFF. CDR3 DNA sequence: TGTGCCAGCAGCTGGGCCGGATCGAGAGCGAACACCGGGGAGCTGTTTTTT.

The genes are TRBV6-5 and TRBJ1-4; no clear D gene. Trimming pared 6 bases from V and 0 bases from J, leaving 8 bases between. The CDR3 sequence is 14 residues long. Germline V gene sequence: CDR1 MNHEY, CDR2 SVGAGI. For the CDR3, the DNA is TGTGCCAGCAGCTACCTTGCAACTAATGAAAAACTGTTTTTT. It translates to CASSYLATNEKLFF.

This chain connects TRBV7-3 to TRBJ2-7, with D maybe TRBD2 (6 bases). V dropped 6 bases and J dropped 5 bases, with 17 bases sitting between them. The CDR3 consists of 14 residues. Germline V gives CDR1 SGHTA, CDR2 FQGTGA. As DNA, the CDR3 is TGTGCCAGCAGGGAGGGGCAGGGTGTAGACGAGCAGTACTTC. It encodes CASREGQGVDEQYF.

This chain links TRBV7-9 with TRBJ2-5, with 7 bases fitting TRBD2. The CDR3 sequence is 13 residues long. The V gene end was trimmed by 6 bases and the J gene end by 1 base; junction bases not matched to a gene: 2. CDR1 and CDR2 from the germline V gene are SEHNR and FQNEAQ (reference sequence). The CDR3 is CASRRGVQETQYF. CDR3 nucleotide sequence: TGTGCCAGCAGACGGGGGGTCCAAGAGACCCAGTACTTC.

The J gene is TRBJ2-3, the V gene TRBV5-8; unclear D gene. CDR1 is SGHTS, CDR2 YDEGEE, per germline. The CDR3 covers 17 residues. Trimming took off 0 bases at V and 0 bases at J, with 14 bases between the two ends. CDR3 amino acids: CASSLGGIPPSTDTQYF. The DNA for the CDR3 is TGTGCCAGCAGCTTGGGCGGCATTCCTCCTAGCACAGATACGCAGTATTTT.

The V gene is TRBV5-1, the J gene TRBJ2-1, with 11 bases matching TRBD1. The CDR3 sequence is 15 residues long. V shed 5 bases, J shed 7 bases, and the junction held 8 bases outside the gene matches. Germline V CDR1 and CDR2: SGHRS, YFSETQ. CDR3 sequence: CASREGTGGRNEQFF. In DNA form, the CDR3 reads TGCGCCAGCAGGGAAGGGACAGGGGGGAGGAATGAGCAGTTCTTC.